This T cell receptor (beta chain) was recovered during a study of tumor and adjacent non-tumor tissue in lung cancer. Study-level information: Patients comprised over 9 adenocarcinoma, 2 squamous cell carcinoma and 1 small cell lung cancer. The patients, some ten men and four to six women, were about 31 to 80 with stage I to III disease. Findings of the study overall: Top 100 clones took a larger repertoire share in normal lung.

RNA was extracted from bulk tissue without any cell sorting. The library came from three nested PCR rounds adapted from ARM-PCR protocols. TCRdb analysed the multiplex PCR reads with MiXCR anew, one entry per CDR3 protein. This sample has about 85,000 distinct CDR3 sequences, with about three fifths found just once. A remark on this clonotype: Its antigen is unidentified. The missing conserved phenylalanine or tryptophan at the end of this CDR3 makes a read error likely.

CDR1 SGDLS and CDR2 YYNGEE come from the germline V gene. The CDR3 consists of 15 residues. The gene calls are TRBV9 and TRBJ2-7; 11 bases line up with TRBD2. The specimen was lung tumor tissue. The TCR sequence derives from a man in his 70s with non-small cell lung cancer. CDR3 in DNA: TGTGACAGCAGCGGAGGGACTAGCGGAGCCTACGAGCAGTACTTA. As protein: CDSSGGTSGAYEQYL.